This T cell receptor (beta chain) was recovered during a study of blood T cells in healthy people across ages. This clonotype was observed a handful of times. A second PCR of 7 to 11 cycles used a sample-barcoded 5' primer and a J-beta primer mix. TCRdb re-called the 5' RACE reads with MiXCR, one entry per CDR3 protein. This table holds 700,000 to 900,000 distinct CDR3 sequences, roughly 24% found once. These data are also associated with another study on T cells of mothers and their children.

Source material: blood. This sequence originates from a boy younger than 18 in good health.

Here the CDR3 reads CASILDIGTYEQYF. Written as DNA, the CDR3 is TGTGCCAGCATATTGGACATCGGAACCTACGAGCAGTACTTC. The chain combines TRBV2 with TRBJ2-5; possible D gene TRBD1, 5 bases. TRBJ2-7 matches the DNA end more closely, so the J call is doubtful. The length of the CDR3 is 14 residues. The germline gives CDR1 SNHLY, CDR2 FYNNEI.